A selection of T cell receptor beta chains follows, all from one sample in a study of memory CD4+ T cells and cytomegalovirus serostatus. Produced via immunoSEQ multiplex PCR; TCRdb's table is partial and in-frame only. The sample shows 64,000 or so clones, approximately 71% of them seen only once. The sequencing sample was made of memory CD4+ T cells from blood. The receptors stem from an adult in good health and CMV-seronegative. CDR3s include the opening cysteine and the closing phenylalanine or tryptophan. The D gene is left open where the match is weak. Clone size is stated in some rows and not others, as once, few, many or a class when expanded.

size	J	D	V	CDR3	DNA
.	TRBJ1-1	.	TRBV6-4	CASSSMVGTEAFF	TGTGCCAGCAGTAGCATGGTGGGGACTGAAGCTTTCTTT
.	TRBJ2-2	TRBD1	TRBV7-6	CASSPTTGDAGELFF	TGTGCCAGCAGCCCCACTACAGGGGACGCCGGGGAGCTGTTTTTT
once	TRBJ1-1	.	TRBV5-6	CASSLGQASTNTEAFF	TGTGCCAGCAGCTTAGGGCAGGCGTCCACCAACACTGAAGCTTTCTTT
once	TRBJ2-1	TRBD2	TRBV11-3	CASSPGGLAGNEQFF	TGTGCCAGCAGCCCGGGGGGACTAGCGGGCAATGAGCAGTTCTTC
once	TRBJ1-4	.	TRBV5-1	CASTDSLPDEKLFF	TGCGCCAGCACCGACAGCTTACCTGATGAAAAACTGTTTTTT
few	TRBJ1-1	.	TRBV9	CASSVEGGNTEAFF	TGTGCCAGCAGCGTAGAGGGCGGGAACACTGAAGCTTTCTTT
few	TRBJ1-3	.	TRBV30	CAWVRRSGNTIYF	TGTGCCTGGGTTAGGCGTTCTGGAAACACCATATATTTT
.	TRBJ2-2	TRBD1	TRBV5-6	CASSRGTGAGNTGELFF	TGTGCCAGCAGCAGAGGGACAGGGGCCGGGAACACCGGGGAGCTGTTTTTT
.	TRBJ1-5	.	TRBV2	CASSDRRGDQPQHF	TGTGCCAGCAGTGACCGGAGGGGTGATCAGCCCCAGCATTTT
.	TRBJ1-4	.	TRBV10-2	CASSEQGNEKLFF	TGCGCCAGCAGTGAACAGGGAAATGAAAAACTGTTTTTT